These 2 T cell receptor beta chains were sequenced from one sample in a study of T cell responses to AZD1222 COVID-19 vaccine. Assay used: immunoSEQ multiplex PCR; TCRdb lists only in-frame clones, some missing. The data show about 130,000 clones, 88% seen once. The source was peripheral blood, collected on day 0 of MenACWY control vaccination. The receptor source for this set is an adult in good health.

J is TRBJ1-5 and V is TRBV19; TRBD1 is a possible D gene (6 bases). This CDR3 is built from 14 residues. CDR1 is LNHDA and CDR2 is SQIVND in the germline V gene (reference sequence). V shed 10 bases and J shed 0 bases, with 13 bases lying between them. CDR3 sequence: CATHGGYSNQPQHF. The CDR3 region has the DNA TGTGCCACCCACGGGGGCTATAGCAATCAGCCCCAGCATTTT. Combining the CDR3 with reference TRBV19 and TRBJ1-5 gives the whole variable domain DGGITQSPKYLFRKEGQNVTLSCEQNLNHDAMYWYRQDPGQGLRLIYYSQIVNDFQKGDIAEGYSVSREKKESFPLTVTSAQKNPTAFYLCATHGGYSNQPQHFGDGTRLSIL.

The V and J genes are TRBV5-1 and TRBJ2-5; the D is unclear. Germline CDR1 reads SGHRS; CDR2 reads YFSETQ. The CDR3 sequence is 15 residues long. Trimming removed 3 bases from V and 7 bases from J, with 19 bases in between. The CDR3 DNA is TGCGCCAGCAGCTCAACACGGGTCTCAGGCGGGACCCAGTACTTC. Translated: CASSSTRVSGGTQYF.